These T cell receptor beta chains were read from a single sample in a study of blood T cell repertoires in COVID-19. The method was immunoSEQ multiplex PCR; TCRdb's version includes in-frame clones alone and lacks a portion of them. The table lists 280,000 or so clones, 75% to 90% of them singletons, with around 2.2% in the top ten. Sequencing was done on a sample of PBMCs or T cells enriched from blood (not recorded which). The receptors come from a man aged 30-40 years who had recovered from COVID-19. Each CDR3 is given with its conserved first and last residue. The D gene is left open where the match is weak. The size entry is marked missing in some rows and otherwise reads once, few, many or a size class.

V	size	J	D	DNA	CDR3
TRBV19	NA	TRBJ2-3	NA	TGTGCCAGTAGTATAGGGGCCGAAGATACGCAGTATTTT	CASSIGAEDTQYF
TRBV29-1	NA	TRBJ2-7	TRBD1	TGCAGCGGGACAGGATTGTCGTACGAGCAGTACTTC	CSGTGLSYEQYF
TRBV5-5	NA	TRBJ1-1	NA	TGTGCCAGCAGCTTTACGGGGGGAGGCACTGAAGCTTTCTTT	CASSFTGGGTEAFF
TRBV11-2	NA	TRBJ2-1	NA	TGTGCCAGCAGCGGGCGACAGAGCTCCTACAATGAGCAGTTCTTC	CASSGRQSSYNEQFF
TRBV6-6	NA	TRBJ1-1	NA	TGTGCCAGCAGTTATAAAGGGGACACTGAAGCTTTCTTT	CASSYKGDTEAFF
TRBV6-5	once	TRBJ2-1	NA	TGTGCCAGCAGTTATCGGACAGCCGACAATGAGCAGTTCTTC	CASSYRTADNEQFF
TRBV12-3/TRBV12-4	NA	TRBJ1-4	NA	TGTGCCAGCAGTTTTCGGGAAGGTGAAAAACTGTTTTTT	CASSFREGEKLFF
TRBV5-4	NA	TRBJ2-5	TRBD1	TGTGCCAGCAGCTCGGGACAGAGCCAAGAGACCCAGTACTTC	CASSSGQSQETQYF
TRBV9	NA	TRBJ1-2	NA	TGTGCCAGCAGCGTAGATGTACAGTCCTATGGCTACACCTTC	CASSVDVQSYGYTF
TRBV5-1	NA	TRBJ2-7	TRBD1	TGCGCCAGCAGCGGCCGGGACAGGACCTACGAGCAGTACTTC	CASSGRDRTYEQYF
TRBV3-1/TRBV3-2	NA	TRBJ2-5	NA	TGTGCCACCTCGTTGGGGGGGCAGGAGACCCAGTACTTC	CATSLGGQETQYF
TRBV5-6	NA	TRBJ2-1	TRBD2	TGTGCCAGCAGCTGGACTAGCGGGGACTACAATGAGCAGTTCTTC	CASSWTSGDYNEQFF
TRBV2	NA	TRBJ2-3	NA	TGTGCCAGCGCCGACACATTAATCACAGATACGCAGTATTTT	CASADTLITDTQYF
TRBV2	NA	TRBJ2-1	TRBD2	TGTGCCACCCAATGGGGGGGATACAATGAGCAGTTCTTC	CATQWGGYNEQFF
TRBV2	NA	TRBJ1-3	TRBD1	TGTGCCAGCTACCGACAGGGCTTTGGAAACACCATATATTTT	CASYRQGFGNTIYF
TRBV2	NA	TRBJ1-1	NA	TGTGCCAGCAGCCACAGGGTTCGGAACACTGAAGCTTTCTTT	CASSHRVRNTEAFF
TRBV7-2	once	TRBJ1-5	TRBD1	TGTGCCAGCAGCTTGGACAGGGGGACGGAGCAGCCCCAGCATTTT	CASSLDRGTEQPQHF
TRBV6-1	NA	TRBJ1-2	NA	TGTGCCAGCAGTGAAGCGCGGGGGGTTCACGACACCTTC	CASSEARGVHDTF
TRBV10-3	NA	TRBJ1-6	NA	TGTGCCATCAGTGAGGGACAGTATAATTCACCCCTCCACTTT	CAISEGQYNSPLHF
TRBV18	NA	TRBJ2-1	NA	TGTGCCAGCTCATCCACTTCCAGGGACAATGAGCAGTTCTTC	CASSSTSRDNEQFF
TRBV6-6	few	TRBJ1-5	NA	TGTGCCAGCAGGAAAAGGACAGTTCACAATCAGCCCCAGCATTTT	CASRKRTVHNQPQHF
TRBV7-9	NA	TRBJ1-1	NA	TGTGCCAGCAGCTTACAGAACACTGAAGCTTTCTTT	CASSLQNTEAFF
TRBV6-5	once	TRBJ2-7	NA	TGTGCCAGCGAGGACACCCCCTCCTACGAGCAGTACTTC	CASEDTPSYEQYF
TRBV5-1	NA	TRBJ2-2	TRBD2	TGCGCCAGCAGCCCTTTAGCGGGGGGGAACACCGGGGAGCTGTTTTTT	CASSPLAGGNTGELFF
TRBV2	NA	TRBJ1-2	TRBD1	TGTGCCAGCAGTGAAGGGACAGGGAGTCCCTATGGCTACACCTTC	CASSEGTGSPYGYTF
TRBV7-9	NA	TRBJ1-5	TRBD1	TGTGCCAGCAGCAGGACAGGGAATCAGCCCCAGCATTTT	CASSRTGNQPQHF
TRBV5-4	once	TRBJ2-5	TRBD1	TGTGCCAGCAGGTCGGACAGGGGGAGAAAGACCCAGTACTTC	CASRSDRGRKTQYF
TRBV3-1/TRBV3-2	NA	TRBJ2-7	TRBD1	TGTGCCAGCAGCCCACTTGGGACAGGGGGCTCCTACGAGCAGTACTTC	CASSPLGTGGSYEQYF
TRBV5-1	NA	TRBJ2-7	NA	TGCGCCAGCAGCCCGGGACTGACCTACGAGCAGTACTTC	CASSPGLTYEQYF
TRBV19	NA	TRBJ1-1	TRBD1	TGTGCCAGTAGTGTAGGGGGACAGGGCACTGAAGCTTTCTTT	CASSVGGQGTEAFF
TRBV10-1	NA	TRBJ2-5	TRBD2	TGCGCCAGCAGTGAAGGACTAGCGGGGACCCAAGAGACCCAGTACTTC	CASSEGLAGTQETQYF
TRBV19	NA	TRBJ2-2	TRBD1	TGTGCCAGTACCGGGACAGGTCGAAACACCGGGGAGCTGTTTTTT	CASTGTGRNTGELFF
TRBV9	NA	TRBJ2-1	TRBD1	TGTGCCAGCAGCGTAGGGGGACAGATCTACAATGAGCAGTTCTTC	CASSVGGQIYNEQFF
TRBV19	NA	TRBJ1-3	TRBD1	TGTGCCAGTAGCCCCTCGACAGGGTTTTCTGGAAACACCATATATTTT	CASSPSTGFSGNTIYF
TRBV4-3	NA	TRBJ1-6	TRBD1	TGCGCCAGCAGCCACCCTAGGACAGGTCTTAATAATTCACCCCTCCACTTT	CASSHPRTGLNNSPLHF
TRBV6-5	NA	TRBJ1-2	TRBD1	TGTGCCAGCAGAATTAGGGACAGGGGAAGCAACGCCACCTTC	CASRIRDRGSNATF
TRBV7-2	NA	TRBJ1-2	NA	TGTGCCAGCAGAACAGGGATAGGTCTTATTAGTGGCTACACCTTC	CASRTGIGLISGYTF
TRBV6-4	NA	TRBJ2-1	TRBD2	TGTGCCAGCGGAGGGACTAGCGGGGCTAATGAGCAGTTCTTC	CASGGTSGANEQFF
TRBV5-1	once	TRBJ2-7	TRBD1	TGCGCCAGCAGCGCCTGGGACAGGGTCCCCGAGCAGTACTTC	CASSAWDRVPEQYF